The clone carrying this T cell receptor (beta chain) has only one observation. Antigen: not known. These data are taken from a study of shared clonotypes between healthy human individuals. The donors, healthy adults who were HIV-negative, had experienced no recent acute infections or vaccinations. Produced via immunoSEQ multiplex PCR; TCRdb's table is partial and in-frame only. This sample has about 1,500,000 clones, with around 97% found just once. Study-level points and caveats: The sampled material consisted only of blood, and tissue repertoires are likely to differ. Having only a few donors restricted how much genetic and exposure-history diversity was captured.

The V and J ends lost 6 bases and 6 bases, in that order; junction bases with no gene match: 17. There are 17 residues in the CDR3. Germline V lookup: CDR1 SQVTM, CDR2 ANQGSEA. The V gene is TRBV29-1, the J gene TRBJ2-1; TRBD1 matches 10 bases. The origin of this receptor is a man aged 30 to 39 in good health. Sample: naive CD4+ T cells sorted from blood. The subset here: CD45RA+ positively selected. CDR3 in DNA: TGCAGCGTACAAGGCGGGACAGGGGTAGGGGGGTTCAATGAGCAGTTCTTC. Translating gives CSVQGGTGVGGFNEQFF.